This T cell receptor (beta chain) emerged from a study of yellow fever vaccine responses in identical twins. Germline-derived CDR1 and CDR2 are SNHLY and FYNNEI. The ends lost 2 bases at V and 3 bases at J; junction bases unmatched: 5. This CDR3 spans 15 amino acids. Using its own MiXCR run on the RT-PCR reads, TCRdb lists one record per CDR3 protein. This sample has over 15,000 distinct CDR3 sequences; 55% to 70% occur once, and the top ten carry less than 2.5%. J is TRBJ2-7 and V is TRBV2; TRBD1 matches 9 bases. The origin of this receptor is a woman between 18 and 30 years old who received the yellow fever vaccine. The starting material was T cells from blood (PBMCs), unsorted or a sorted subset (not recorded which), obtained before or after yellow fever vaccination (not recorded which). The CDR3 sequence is CASSEPGQGNYEQYF. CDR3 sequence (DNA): TGTGCCAGCAGTGAACCGGGACAGGGTAACTACGAGCAGTACTTC.